This TCR beta chain was sequenced for a study of spatial heterogeneity in lung cancer. Study-wide background: The study consistently detected more beta-chain than alpha-chain sequences. A module score for T cells, taken from matched bulk RNA-seq, correlated strongly with TCR transcript counts in tumor regions.

By share, this clonotype ranks as medium-sized (0.01 to 0.1%). Its antigen is not known. The size of this beta chain means little, since it is a stray read in a library made for alpha chains. Whole-study results and caveats: Tumor mutation count correlated with how many alpha and beta TCRs expanded intratumorally. Of tumor T cells, an estimated coverage of approximately 7% was reached for alpha chains and roughly 12% for beta chains.

Time point in this sample: sample taken at primary tumor resection. The donors comprised some 70 untreated early-stage non-small cell lung cancer patients. TCRdb called the 5' RACE reads again in MiXCR, with one record for every CDR3 protein. In the table there are thousands of distinct CDR3 sequences, 11% of which are singletons. Germline V CDR1 and CDR2: SGHRS, YFSETQ. V was shortened by 6 bases and J by 2 bases, with 10 bases between the two germline ends. The CDR3 covers 13 residues. This receptor was identified in a male donor with early-stage non-small cell lung cancer. The specimen comprised lung tumor tissue, sampled at surgery. The chain couples TRBV5-1 to TRBJ2-3, with D hard to call. The CDR3 nucleotides read TGCGCCAGCATGGACCGTGTCACAGATACGCAGTATTTT. This encodes CASMDRVTDTQYF.